Sequencing of this T cell receptor (beta chain) was carried out in a study of T cells after yellow fever vaccination. The authors made TCR cDNA by 5'RACE template switching, adding a universal primer site and UMIs. TCRdb analysed the 5' RACE reads with MiXCR anew, one entry per CDR3 protein. The data hold some 560,000 distinct CDR3 sequences, with less than 20% observed a single time. V lost 1 base and J 5 bases, leaving 9 bases between the germline ends. The CDR3 runs to 14 residues. The germline CDR1 and CDR2 sequences are MGHRA and YSYEKL. This sequence originates from a man between 18 and 35 years old who received the YFV17D yellow fever vaccine. This chain joins TRBV4-1 and TRBJ1-5; D is unresolved. Sequencing used PBMCs, obtained less than 6 days after the first yellow fever vaccination. Here the CDR3 reads CASSQVQADQPQHF. In nucleotides, the CDR3 is TGCGCCAGCAGCCAAGTTCAGGCAGATCAGCCCCAGCATTTT.